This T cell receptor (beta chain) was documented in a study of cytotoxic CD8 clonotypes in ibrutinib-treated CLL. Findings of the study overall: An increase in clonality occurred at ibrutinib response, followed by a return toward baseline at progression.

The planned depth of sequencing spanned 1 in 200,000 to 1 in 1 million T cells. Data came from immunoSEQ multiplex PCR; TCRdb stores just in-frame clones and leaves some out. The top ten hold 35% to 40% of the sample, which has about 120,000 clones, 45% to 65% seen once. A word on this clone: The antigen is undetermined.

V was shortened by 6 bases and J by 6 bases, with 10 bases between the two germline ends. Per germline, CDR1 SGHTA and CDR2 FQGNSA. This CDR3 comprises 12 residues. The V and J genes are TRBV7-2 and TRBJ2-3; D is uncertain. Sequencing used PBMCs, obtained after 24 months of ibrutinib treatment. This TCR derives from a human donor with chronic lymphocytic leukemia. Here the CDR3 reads CASSWMGDTQYF. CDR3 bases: TGTGCCAGCAGTTGGATGGGGGATACGCAGTATTTT.